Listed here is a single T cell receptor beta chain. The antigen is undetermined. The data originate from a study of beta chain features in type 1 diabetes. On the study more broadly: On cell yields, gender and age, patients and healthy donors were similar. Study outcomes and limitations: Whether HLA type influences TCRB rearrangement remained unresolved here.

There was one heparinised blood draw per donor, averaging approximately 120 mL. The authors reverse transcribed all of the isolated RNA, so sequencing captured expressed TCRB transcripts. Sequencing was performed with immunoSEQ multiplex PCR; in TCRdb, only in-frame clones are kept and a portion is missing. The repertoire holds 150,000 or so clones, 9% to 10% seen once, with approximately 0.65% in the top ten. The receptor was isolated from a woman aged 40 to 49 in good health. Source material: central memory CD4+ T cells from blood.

CDR3 DNA sequence: TGCGCCAGCAGTGGAGACAGCTACTCTGGAAACACCATATATTTT. Protein sequence: CASSGDSYSGNTIYF. The chain combines TRBV10-1 with TRBJ1-3; TRBD1 might be the D (5 bases). This CDR3 spans 15 amino acids. Per germline, CDR1 WNHNN and CDR2 SYGVQD (reference sequence). V lost 4 bases to trimming and J lost 0 bases, with 10 bases between them.